This T cell receptor beta chain was captured in a study of vaccination effects on CD4 cells after COVID-19. TCRdb's copy holds only in-frame clones and misses some; the assay was immunoSEQ multiplex PCR. Of some 26,000 clones listed, nearly 75% are singletons. Having been cultured for ten to eleven days, the cells underwent CD4+ T cell isolation. This clone appeared a few times. Its antigen is currently unknown. The V gene lost 4 bases and the J gene lost 10 bases, with 12 bases spanning the gap. CDR1 and CDR2 from the germline V gene are SGHDT and YYEEEE. CDR3 length: 13 amino acids. The sample was CD4+ T cells from PBMCs cultured without peptide, taken before COVID-19 vaccination. The receptor's source is a human donor who received a COVID-19 vaccine. This chain connects TRBV5-6 to TRBJ2-6; D might be TRBD1 (6 bases). This chain's CDR3 is CASSRDTINVLTF. The CDR3, as DNA: TGTGCCAGCAGCCGGGACACAATTAACGTCCTGACTTTC.